The TCR beta chain described here comes from a study of breast tumors, draining lymph nodes, adjacent tissues. Samples came from axillary lymph nodes draining the breast cancer. TCRdb itself ran the multiplex PCR reads through MiXCR, one entry per CDR3 protein. This table has over 250,000 distinct CDR3 sequences, over 30% appearing once. The V gene lost 1 base and the J gene lost 3 bases, with 12 bases spanning the gap. Germline V lookup: CDR1 LGHDT, CDR2 YNNKEL (reference sequence). This CDR3 spans 16 amino acids. This clonotype originated in a female donor with breast cancer. Some clones in this sample may be carry-over from other donors' samples. J is TRBJ1-4 and V is TRBV3-1; D is ambiguous. Sequenced: axillary lymph node tissue. In nucleotides, the CDR3 is TGTGCCAGCAGCCAAGCGGCCCGCGCAGCTAATGAAAAACTGTTTTTT. Protein: CASSQAARAANEKLFF.